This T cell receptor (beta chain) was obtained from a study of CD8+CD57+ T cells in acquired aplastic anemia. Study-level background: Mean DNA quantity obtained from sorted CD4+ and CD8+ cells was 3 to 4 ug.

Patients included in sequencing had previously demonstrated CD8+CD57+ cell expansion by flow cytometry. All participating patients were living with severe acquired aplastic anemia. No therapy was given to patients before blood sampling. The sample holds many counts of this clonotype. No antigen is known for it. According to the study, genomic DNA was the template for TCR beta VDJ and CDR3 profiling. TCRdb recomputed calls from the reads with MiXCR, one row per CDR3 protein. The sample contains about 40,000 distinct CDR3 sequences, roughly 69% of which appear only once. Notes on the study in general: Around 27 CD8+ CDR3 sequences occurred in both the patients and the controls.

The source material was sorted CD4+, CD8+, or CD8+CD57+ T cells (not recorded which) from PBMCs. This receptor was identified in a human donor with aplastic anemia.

For the CDR3, the DNA is TGCGCCAGCAGCTTGGGGACAGGGGGCTTTGGCGCTGAAGCTTTCTTT. This codes for CASSLGTGGFGAEAFF. The J gene is TRBJ1-1, the V gene TRBV5-1, with 11 bases fitting TRBD1. Trimming cost V 0 bases and J 6 bases; bases outside gene matches: 7. The CDR3 has 16 amino acids. CDR1 and CDR2 from the germline V gene are SGHRS and YFSETQ.